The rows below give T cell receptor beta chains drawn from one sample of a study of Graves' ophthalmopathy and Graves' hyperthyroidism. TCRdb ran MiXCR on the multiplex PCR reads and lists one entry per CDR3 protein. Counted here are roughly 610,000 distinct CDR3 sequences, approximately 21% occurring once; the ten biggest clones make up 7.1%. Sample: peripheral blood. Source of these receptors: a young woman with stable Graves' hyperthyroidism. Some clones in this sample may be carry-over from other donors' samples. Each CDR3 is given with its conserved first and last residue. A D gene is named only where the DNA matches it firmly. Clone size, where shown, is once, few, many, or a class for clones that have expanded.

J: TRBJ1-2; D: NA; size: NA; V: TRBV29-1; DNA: TGCAGCCAGACCCCGCCGGGGGATTCCTATGGCTACACCTTC; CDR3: CSQTPPGDSYGYTF
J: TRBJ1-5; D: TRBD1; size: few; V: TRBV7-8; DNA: TGTGCCAGCAGCTTAGCATTCACAGGGGGCCTCAATCAGCCCCAGCATTTT; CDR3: CASSLAFTGGLNQPQHF
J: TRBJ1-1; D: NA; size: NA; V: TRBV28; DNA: TGTGCCAGCAGGACCTCCGAGTTGAGCCTGAACACTGAAGCTTTCTTT; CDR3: CASRTSELSLNTEAFF
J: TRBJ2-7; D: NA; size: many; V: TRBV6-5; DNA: TGTGCCAGCAGTTACCCCGGCCAGGACGAGCAGTACTTC; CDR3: CASSYPGQDEQYF
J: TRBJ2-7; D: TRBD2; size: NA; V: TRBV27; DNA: TGTGCCAGCAGGCTAGCGGGTGGGGGGCACGAGCAGTACTTC; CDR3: CASRLAGGGHEQYF
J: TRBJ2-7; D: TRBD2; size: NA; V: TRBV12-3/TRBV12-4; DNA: TGTGCCAGCAGTCCCCATGGCGGGGGGGGCTACGAGCAGTACTTC; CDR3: CASSPHGGGGYEQYF
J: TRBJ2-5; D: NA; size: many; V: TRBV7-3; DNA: TGTGCCAGCAGCCCCGGGGCCCAAGAGACCCAGTACTTC; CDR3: CASSPGAQETQYF
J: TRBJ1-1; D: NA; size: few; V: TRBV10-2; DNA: TGCGCCAGCCAGGACTCAATGAACACTGAAGCTTTCTTT; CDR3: CASQDSMNTEAFF
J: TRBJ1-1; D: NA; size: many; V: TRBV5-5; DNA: TGTGCCAGCAGCTTGCACCACGGCCCGATCGCTGAAGCTTTCTTT; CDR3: CASSLHHGPIAEAFF
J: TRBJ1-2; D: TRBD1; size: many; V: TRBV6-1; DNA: TGTGCCAGCAGTCGCGACAGGGGGCTTGGCTACACCTTC; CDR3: CASSRDRGLGYTF
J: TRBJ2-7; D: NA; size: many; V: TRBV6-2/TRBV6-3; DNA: TGTGCCAGCAGTTACTCCACCCCCCAGCCCCACGAGCAGTACTTC; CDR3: CASSYSTPQPHEQYF
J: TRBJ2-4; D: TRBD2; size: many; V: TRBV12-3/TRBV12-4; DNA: TGTGCCAGCAGTTTAAGCTCGGGGGGAAGAGGTGACATTAAGTACTTC; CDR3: CASSLSSGGRGDIKYF
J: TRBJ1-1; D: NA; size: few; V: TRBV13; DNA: TGTGCCAGCGGGCCCTGGGACACTGAAGCTTTCTTT; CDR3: CASGPWDTEAFF
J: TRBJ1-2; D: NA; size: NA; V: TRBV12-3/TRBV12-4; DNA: TGTGCCAGCAGTTTAGGGATAATTGGCTACACCTTC; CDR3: CASSLGIIGYTF
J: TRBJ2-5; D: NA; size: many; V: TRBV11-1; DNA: TGTGCCAGCAAGCCGACAGGCCCCCAAGAGACCCAGTACTTC; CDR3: CASKPTGPQETQYF
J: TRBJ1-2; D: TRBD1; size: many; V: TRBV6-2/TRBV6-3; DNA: TGTGCCAGCAGTTCAACAGGGGGCGTCTATGGCTACACCTTC; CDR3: CASSSTGGVYGYTF